A single sample is the source of the 32 T cell receptor beta chains below, sequenced in a study of persistence of HIV-infected CD4 T cells. The antigens these receptors bind are not known. Anti-CD3/anti-CD28 beads served as a nonspecific positive control stimulus. CD4+ T cells upregulating both CD40 ligand and CD69 were sorted as responding cells. Sequencing used immunoSEQ version 4 in survey mode. Using immunoSEQ multiplex PCR, the repertoire was profiled, and TCRdb retains in-frame clones only, with some absent. The sample shows 40,000 to 55,000 clones, over 80% of them seen only once. Sequenced material: CD4+ T cells sorted from PBMCs after approximately 19-hour stimulation, taken from a patient who received antiretroviral therapy. These receptors were taken from an adult woman with HIV who was CMV-seropositive.

V gene TRBV19 combines with J gene TRBJ2-3, with TRBD1 matching 7 bases. Germline V lookup: CDR1 LNHDA, CDR2 SQIVND (reference sequence). J was trimmed by 4 bases and V by 4 bases; bases with no gene match: 5. This CDR3 has 14 amino acids. CDR3 nucleotide sequence: TGTGCCAGTAGTACCAGGACAGGTCCAGATACGCAGTATTTT. Protein sequence: CASSTRTGPDTQYF.

The chain couples TRBV29-1 to TRBJ1-2; TRBD1 matches at 9 bases. The CDR3 sequence is 15 residues long. Germline V CDR1 and CDR2: SQVTM, ANQGSEA. The junction had 6 bases not matched to a gene; V was cut back by 4 bases and J by 0 bases. The chain's CDR3 is CSVAAGTGTNYGYTF. Here the CDR3 DNA reads TGCAGCGTTGCCGCCGGGACAGGGACTAACTATGGCTACACCTTC. Together with reference TRBV29-1 and TRBJ1-2, the CDR3 gives the full variable domain: SAVISQKPSRDICQRGTSLTIQCQVDSQVTMMFWYRQQPGQSLTLIATANQGSEATYESGFVIDKFPISRPNLTFSTLTVSNMSPEDSSIYLCSVAAGTGTNYGYTFGSGTRLTVV.

The rearrangement joins TRBV7-6 to TRBJ1-4, with TRBD1 matching over 7 bases. V trimming: 5 bases; J trimming: 7 bases; junction bases outside the gene matches: 10. The CDR3 sequence is 15 residues long. Germline-derived CDR1 and CDR2 are SGHVS and FNYEAQ. In nucleotides, the CDR3 is TGTGCCAGCAGCCCCCTGACAGGGTTTGGTGAAAAACTGTTTTTT. Translating it yields CASSPLTGFGEKLFF.

The chain is built from TRBV6-1 and TRBJ1-5; tentatively, D is TRBD1 (5 bases). Germline assignment: CDR1 MNHNS and CDR2 SASEGT. The CDR3 is 14 amino acids. With 3 bases removed from V and 6 bases from J, the gap between germline ends came to 12 bases. Here the CDR3 DNA reads TGTGCCAGCAGTGAGAATGGGGGTGGTCAGCCCCAGCATTTT. Protein: CASSENGGGQPQHF.

The rearrangement joins TRBV2 to TRBJ1-2; D is undetermined. The CDR3 spans 11 residues. From germline, CDR1 is SNHLY and CDR2 FYNNEI. Trimming cost V 6 bases and J 4 bases, with 6 bases left between them. CDR3 in DNA: TGTGCCAGCAGGGAGGGCTATGGCTACACCTTC. It codes for CASREGYGYTF. The entire variable domain, with the rest obtained from reference TRBV2 and TRBJ1-2, is as follows: EPEVTQTPSHQVTQMGQEVILRCVPISNHLYFYWYRQILGQKVEFLVSFYNNEISEKSEIFDDQFSVERPDGSNFTLKIRSTKLEDSAMYFCASREGYGYTFGSGTRLTVV.

V is TRBV7-2 and J is TRBJ2-3, with 9 bases aligning to TRBD2. V dropped 4 bases and J dropped 6; count of bases not matched to a gene: 8. Germline values: CDR1 SGHTA, CDR2 FQGNSA. CDR3 length: 15 amino acids. For the CDR3, the DNA is TGTGCCAGCAGCTCTATAGCGGGAGTTTATGATACGCAGTATTTT. Amino acids: CASSSIAGVYDTQYF.

This clone showed up just once. V and J are TRBV15 and TRBJ1-5; D possibly corresponds to TRBD1 (6 bases). V was clipped by 0 bases and J by 4 bases, with 10 bases between them. CDR1 is LNHNV, CDR2 YYDKDF, per germline (reference sequence). CDR3 length: 15 amino acids. In DNA, the CDR3 is TGTGCCACCAGCAGAGATTATACAGGGAATCAGCCCCAGCATTTT. Its translation is CATSRDYTGNQPQHF.

The V gene is TRBV20-1, the J gene TRBJ1-1; 9 nucleotides align to TRBD1. The V gene end was trimmed by 3 bases and the J gene end by 4 bases; junction bases not matched to a gene: 12. The CDR3 loop spans 16 amino acids. CDR1 is DFQATT and CDR2 is SNEGSKA in the germline V gene (reference sequence). The CDR3 loop reads CSASPGLQGAATEAFF. CDR3 nucleotide sequence: TGCAGTGCTAGTCCGGGATTACAGGGGGCGGCCACTGAAGCTTTCTTT.

The genes are TRBV2 and TRBJ2-2; 10 bases line up with TRBD2. Germline V CDR1 and CDR2: SNHLY, FYNNEI. J gave up 3 bases and V 3 bases, and 4 bases lay outside the gene matches. The CDR3 runs 16 residues. CDR3 bases: TGTGCCAGCAGTGAGGGGACTAGCGCATACACCGGGGAGCTGTTTTTT. Translation: CASSEGTSAYTGELFF.

This clone was seen only once. The V call is TRBV5-1, the J call TRBJ1-5, with TRBD1 as a possible D gene (6 bases). Germline values: CDR1 SGHRS, CDR2 YFSETQ. CDR3 length: 14 amino acids. V was cut by 4 bases and J by 0 bases, with 8 bases left in between. CDR3 DNA: TGCGCCAGCAGCACAGGGAATAGCAATCAGCCCCAGCATTTT. It encodes CASSTGNSNQPQHF. The whole variable domain, remainder taken from reference TRBV5-1 and TRBJ1-5, is KAGVTQTPRYLIKTRGQQVTLSCSPISGHRSVSWYQQTPGQGLQFLFEYFSETQRNKGNFPGRFSGRQFSNSRSEMNVSTLELGDSALYLCASSTGNSNQPQHFGDGTRLSIL.

The chain combines TRBV28 with TRBJ1-5; maybe TRBD1 (5 bases). Germline CDR1 and CDR2: MDHEN and SYDVKM. The CDR3 totals 17 residues. V lost 6 bases to trimming and J lost 2 bases, with 20 bases between them. The CDR3 sequence is CASSPILGGAGNQPQHF. The CDR3 DNA reads as TGTGCCAGCAGCCCCATCCTCGGTGGGGCGGGCAATCAGCCCCAGCATTTT.

The chain's CDR3 is CASSETYYNEKLFF. The CDR3 coding sequence is TGTGCCAGCAGTGAAACCTATTACAATGAAAAACTGTTTTTT. This chain joins TRBV6-1 and TRBJ1-4; D not resolved. CDR1 and CDR2 from the germline V gene are MNHNS and SASEGT. Between the trimmed V and J ends, which lost 2 bases and 5 bases, there was a span of 9 bases. This CDR3 is built from 14 residues.

This rearrangement joins TRBV2 to TRBJ1-1; D gene unclear. This CDR3 is 13 amino acids long. The V end was cut by 10 bases, the J end by 1 base, with 13 bases between. The germline gives CDR1 SNHLY, CDR2 FYNNEI. CDR3 loop: CATKGNPNTEAFF. As DNA, the CDR3 is TGTGCCACCAAGGGCAATCCGAACACTGAAGCTTTCTTT.

The CDR3 loop reads CASGRDIAYGYTF. CDR3 in DNA: TGTGCTAGTGGCAGGGACATCGCCTATGGCTACACCTTC. The V call is TRBV12-5, the J call TRBJ1-2; the D gene is possibly TRBD1 (6 bases). Per germline, CDR1 LGHNT and CDR2 FRNRAP. Trimming stripped 6 bases from V and 4 bases from J, with 12 bases between. This CDR3 comprises 13 residues.

The rearrangement links TRBV3-1 (or the pseudogene TRBV3-2) to TRBJ1-1; TRBD1 matches at 12 bases. Germline CDR1 is LGHDT and CDR2 is YNNKEL (reference sequence). The V segment lost 4 bases and the J segment 6 bases; nucleotides outside the gene matches: 6. This CDR3 contains 15 residues. The CDR3 region has the DNA TGTGCCAGCAGCCCCGGGACAGGGGGCCGAGCTGAAGCTTTCTTT. It yields the protein CASSPGTGGRAEAFF.

V gene TRBV5-1 combines with J gene TRBJ1-5; possibly TRBD1 for D (5 bases). The CDR3 length is 14 residues. The germline V gene has CDR1 SGHRS and CDR2 YFSETQ. Trimming took 2 bases from V and 6 from J, leaving 12 bases between them. CDR3 residues: CASSFGAGGQPQHF. CDR3 DNA: TGCGCCAGCAGCTTTGGGGCAGGCGGTCAGCCCCAGCATTTT.

The count of this clone is one. The CDR3 coding sequence is TGTGCCAGCAGCGTCACAGTATCCCCAAATTCACCCCTCCACTTT. Protein: CASSVTVSPNSPLHF. The chain is built from TRBV9 and TRBJ1-6; the D is unclear. V was shortened by 2 bases and J by 7 bases, with 13 bases between the two germline ends. CDR1 and CDR2 (germline): SGDLS, YYNGEE. The CDR3 consists of 15 residues.

The chain is built from TRBV28 and TRBJ1-2, with a tentative D call TRBD1 (6 bases). The ends were cut back, 8 bases at V and 4 bases at J, with 14 bases in the middle. Germline CDR1 MDHEN, CDR2 SYDVKM. The CDR3 contains 13 residues. CDR3 sequence reads: CASLDREFYGYTF. DNA for the CDR3: TGTGCCAGCTTGGACAGAGAGTTCTATGGCTACACCTTC.

The rearrangement links TRBV7-3 to TRBJ1-1; D gene unclear. This CDR3 region has 13 residues. The V end lost 3 bases, the J end lost 1 base, and 6 bases lay between the germline ends. Germline CDR1 is SGHTA and CDR2 is FQGTGA. The CDR3 DNA sequence: TGTGCCAGCAGCTTGGGCAAGAACACTGAAGCTTTCTTT. Its translation: CASSLGKNTEAFF.

This clone was counted once. The CDR3 DNA reads TGCAGCGTCGAACAGGGGTGGGGGGAGACCCAGTACTTC. Its translation is CSVEQGWGETQYF. The gene calls are TRBV29-1 and TRBJ2-5, with 7 bases aligning to TRBD1. The CDR3 spans 13 residues. Per germline, CDR1 SQVTM and CDR2 ANQGSEA. V shed 6 bases and J 5 bases; nucleotides not matched to a gene: 9. Complete variable domain (other parts from reference TRBV29-1 and TRBJ2-5): SAVISQKPSRDICQRGTSLTIQCQVDSQVTMMFWYRQQPGQSLTLIATANQGSEATYESGFVIDKFPISRPNLTFSTLTVSNMSPEDSSIYLCSVEQGWGETQYFGPGTRLLVL.

V usage is TRBV5-4 and J usage is TRBJ2-3; D not resolved. V lost 2 bases and J 1 base, leaving 5 bases between the germline ends. The V gene's germline CDR1 is SGHNT and CDR2 YYREEE (reference sequence). The CDR3 runs 13 residues. The CDR3 loop is CASSLRGTDTQYF. In DNA form, the CDR3 reads TGTGCCAGCAGCTTACGGGGCACAGATACGCAGTATTTT.

V and J are TRBV5-1 and TRBJ2-2; D might be TRBD1 (6 bases). Germline V gene lookup returns CDR1 SGHRS and CDR2 YFSETQ. V was shortened by 5 bases and J by 6 bases, with 14 bases between the two germline ends. The CDR3 extends over 14 amino acids. CDR3 nucleotide sequence: TGCGCCAGCAGGCGAGAACAGGGTGCCGGGGAGCTGTTTTTT. This gives the protein CASRREQGAGELFF.

The chain combines TRBV3-1 (or the pseudogene TRBV3-2) with TRBJ1-1; D gene unclear. This CDR3 region has 11 residues. The germline V gene encodes CDR1 LGHDT and CDR2 YNNKEL (reference sequence). The germline V and J ends were trimmed by 5 bases and 5 bases, with 6 bases remaining between them. The CDR3 loop reads CASSGRTEAFF. DNA for the CDR3: TGTGCCAGCAGCGGGCGGACTGAAGCTTTCTTT.

The chain links TRBV28 to TRBJ1-4; no reliable D call. V lost 5 bases, J lost 8 bases, and 12 bases lay in between. Germline V gene lookup returns CDR1 MDHEN and CDR2 SYDVKM. The CDR3 extends over 13 amino acids. DNA for the CDR3: TGTGCCAGCAGTACTTGGGTCCGGGAAAAACTGTTTTTT. Its protein is CASSTWVREKLFF.

This clone was recorded a few times. DNA for the CDR3: TGTGCCAGCAGGGCTAGCGGGAGTAAGTACGAGCAGTACTTC. Its translation: CASRASGSKYEQYF. V gene TRBV28 combines with J gene TRBJ2-7; 10 bases map to TRBD2. The CDR3 consists of 14 residues. Germline V gene lookup returns CDR1 MDHEN and CDR2 SYDVKM. V was clipped by 6 bases and J by 4 bases; unmatched bases: 6.

V gene TRBV4-1 combines with J gene TRBJ2-2, with a weak D call TRBD2 (5 bases). Deletions cut 1 base from V and 1 base from J, with 10 bases between. CDR1 MGHRA and CDR2 YSYEKL come from the germline V gene. The CDR3 has 16 amino acids. CDR3 nucleotides: TGCGCCAGCAGCCAAGTTGGAGGAAAGAACACCGGGGAGCTGTTTTTT. Its protein product is CASSQVGGKNTGELFF.

The chain uses TRBV7-2 and TRBJ2-7; D is possibly TRBD2 (5 bases). The V and J ends lost 5 bases and 3 bases respectively, with 14 bases between them. The CDR3 is 14 residues long. Germline V gene lookup returns CDR1 SGHTA and CDR2 FQGNSA. The CDR3 loop reads CASSPQVGGYEQYF. The DNA of the CDR3 is TGTGCCAGCAGCCCTCAGGTAGGAGGCTACGAGCAGTACTTC.

V gene TRBV18 combines with J gene TRBJ1-1; the match to TRBD1 covers 7 bases. V shed 6 bases and J 7 bases; nucleotides not matched to a gene: 5. This CDR3 has 12 residues. Germline V lookup: CDR1 KGHSH, CDR2 LQKENI. CDR3 nucleotides: TGTGCCAGCTCCCGACAGGGAAATGAAGCTTTCTTT. Protein product: CASSRQGNEAFF.

The table lists this clone with a count of one. Other DNA sequences of this sample code for an identical CDR3. The gene calls are TRBV7-6 and TRBJ1-1; D not certain. V gave up 1 base and J gave up 3 bases, with 9 bases separating them. CDR3 size: 14 residues. The germline CDR1 and CDR2 sequences are SGHVS and FNYEAQ. The CDR3 protein is CASSLGTGDTEAFF. The DNA of the CDR3 is TGTGCCAGCAGCTTAGGTACTGGGGACACTGAAGCTTTCTTT.

This chain connects TRBV24-1 to TRBJ2-2; TRBD2 matches at 8 bases. J lost 2 bases, V lost 8 bases, and 6 bases had no gene match. Germline CDR1 reads KGHDR; CDR2 reads SFDVKD. The CDR3 is 15 residues long. The CDR3 sequence is CATKGRGGNTGELFF. The CDR3 DNA is TGTGCCACCAAAGGCCGGGGGGGTAACACCGGGGAGCTGTTTTTT.

The J gene is TRBJ1-2, the V gene TRBV28, with D tentatively TRBD1 (6 bases). Germline V gene sequence: CDR1 MDHEN, CDR2 SYDVKM. With 7 bases removed from V and 0 bases from J, the gap between germline ends came to 18 bases. The CDR3 consists of 16 residues. The CDR3, as DNA: TGTGCCAGCACCATAGGGGGGTCAGCTGCTAACTATGGCTACACCTTC. This translates into CASTIGGSAANYGYTF.

This chain connects TRBV5-1 to TRBJ1-1, with 7 bases lining up with TRBD1. The V segment lost 5 bases and the J segment 6 bases; nucleotides outside the gene matches: 7. Germline CDR1 is SGHRS and CDR2 is YFSETQ. The CDR3 totals 13 residues. DNA of the CDR3: TGCGCCAGCAGGGCCGACAGGGTGCCTGAAGCTTTCTTT. Amino acids: CASRADRVPEAFF.